The 32 T cell receptor beta chains below come from one sample, sequenced in a study of T cell responses to AZD1222 COVID-19 vaccine. TCRdb keeps only in-frame clones here, not all; method: immunoSEQ multiplex PCR. Of about 120,000 clones in the sample, approximately 93% were seen once. Sequences were derived from peripheral blood, sampled on day 0 of AZD1222 vaccination. The receptors derive from an adult in good health.

The chain uses TRBV6-4 and TRBJ2-1; 14 bases line up with TRBD2. Germline CDR1 MRHNA, CDR2 SNTAGT. The CDR3 spans 15 residues. Trimming removed 8 bases from V and 7 bases from J; junction bases left unmatched: 7. The CDR3 protein is CASGSGLAGVNEQFF. CDR3 coding DNA: TGTGCCAGCGGATCGGGACTAGCGGGAGTTAATGAGCAGTTCTTC.

The chain couples TRBV3-1 (or the pseudogene TRBV3-2) to TRBJ2-5; possible D gene TRBD2, 7 bases. Germline V gene lookup returns CDR1 LGHDT and CDR2 YNNKEL (reference sequence). The CDR3 sequence is 16 residues long. V was pared by 5 bases and J by 4 bases, with 20 bases between. The CDR3 nucleotides read TGTGCCAGCAGCACGATAGGGGGGAGGGCTAGAGAGACCCAGTACTTC. As protein: CASSTIGGRARETQYF.

The chain employs TRBV6-5 and TRBJ1-1; D is possibly TRBD1 (5 bases). V gave up 6 bases and J gave up 7 bases, with 9 bases separating them. The CDR3 runs 11 residues. Germline CDR1 is MNHEY and CDR2 is SVGAGI. This CDR3 reads CASRWDGEAFF. Written as DNA, the CDR3 is TGTGCCAGCAGGTGGGACGGTGAAGCTTTCTTT.

The gene calls are TRBV18 and TRBJ1-6; 9 bases match TRBD1. From germline, CDR1 is KGHSH and CDR2 LQKENI. Unmatched junction bases numbered 7, after V lost 6 bases and J lost 7 bases. The CDR3 length is 15 residues. This chain's CDR3 is CASSSRDRENSPLHF. CDR3 in DNA: TGTGCCAGCTCGTCCCGGGACAGGGAAAATTCACCCCTCCACTTT. Drawing the rest from reference TRBV18 and TRBJ1-6, the complete variable domain is NAGVMQNPRHLVRRRGQEARLRCSPMKGHSHVYWYRQLPEEGLKFMVYLQKENIIDESGMPKERFSAEFPKEGPSILRIQQVVRGDSAAYFCASSSRDRENSPLHFGNGTRLTVT.

The chain joins TRBV9 to TRBJ1-5; 7 bases are shared with TRBD1. Germline assignment: CDR1 SGDLS and CDR2 YYNGEE. V lost 2 bases, J lost 2 bases, and 1 base stayed unmatched. CDR3 length equals 14 residues. CDR3 residues: CASSVGTGNQPQHF. CDR3 bases: TGTGCCAGCAGCGTTGGGACAGGCAATCAGCCCCAGCATTTT.

This clone was seen only a few times. The chain links TRBV4-2 to TRBJ2-1; 7 bases line up with TRBD1. CDR1 and CDR2 (germline): LGHNA, YNFKEQ. The junction had 7 bases not matched to a gene; V was cut back by 4 bases and J by 10 bases. The length of the CDR3 is 13 residues. The CDR3 loop reads CASSRPGGGEQFF. The CDR3 nucleotides are TGTGCCAGCAGCCGGCCAGGGGGTGGGGAGCAGTTCTTC.

The chain couples TRBV6-5 to TRBJ2-1; D ambiguous. The CDR3 runs to 11 residues. CDR1 MNHEY and CDR2 SVGAGI come from the germline V gene. The V and J ends lost 6 bases and 3 bases respectively, with 3 bases between them. For the CDR3, the DNA is TGTGCCAGCAGGGACTACAATGAGCAGTTCTTC. It translates to CASRDYNEQFF.

The V and J genes are TRBV19 and TRBJ1-1, with 7 bases fitting TRBD1. The germline V gene encodes CDR1 LNHDA and CDR2 SQIVND (reference sequence). Losses at the gene ends were 7 bases for V and 6 bases for J; bases not matched to a gene: 5. The CDR3 is 12 amino acids. The DNA of the CDR3 is TGTGCCAGTACGGAGGGGGCCGCTGAAGCTTTCTTT. Amino acid sequence: CASTEGAAEAFF.

This sequence joins TRBV29-1 and TRBJ1-1, with a tentative D call TRBD1 (6 bases). CDR1 is SQVTM, CDR2 ANQGSEA, per germline. CDR3 length: 15 amino acids. V was shortened by 5 bases and J by 3 bases, with 19 bases between the two germline ends. CDR3 in amino acids: CSVSEEAGVYTEAFF. In DNA form, the CDR3 reads TGCAGCGTTTCGGAAGAGGCAGGGGTGTACACTGAAGCTTTCTTT.

The J gene is TRBJ2-7, the V gene TRBV28; the D is unclear. The CDR3 contains 15 residues. V lost 5 bases to trimming and J lost 7 bases, with 21 bases between them. CDR1 is MDHEN, CDR2 SYDVKM, per germline. The CDR3 sequence: CASSPADNTFWEQYF. The CDR3 DNA sequence: TGTGCCAGCAGTCCCGCCGACAATACCTTTTGGGAGCAGTACTTC.

The rearrangement uses TRBV19 and TRBJ2-5; no clear D. Between the trimmed V and J ends, which lost 2 bases and 3 bases, there was a span of 13 bases. The CDR3 totals 15 residues. From germline, CDR1 is LNHDA and CDR2 SQIVND (reference sequence). CDR3 sequence: CASSIIGRGEETQYF. The CDR3 nucleotides are TGTGCCAGTAGTATAATCGGTAGAGGTGAAGAGACCCAGTACTTC.

The chain employs TRBV10-3 and TRBJ2-5, with a possible D match to TRBD1 (6 bases). V was cut by 2 bases and J by 4 bases, with 11 bases left in between. CDR3 length: 14 residues. Germline V gives CDR1 ENHRY, CDR2 SYGVKD. This chain's CDR3 is CAISEGGVGETQYF. DNA of the CDR3: TGTGCCATCAGTGAGGGGGGCGTGGGAGAGACCCAGTACTTC.

The V gene is TRBV19, the J gene TRBJ1-1; tentative D call: TRBD1 (5 bases). The CDR3 runs to 13 residues. In germline, CDR1 is LNHDA, CDR2 SQIVND (reference sequence). V was shortened by 8 bases and J by 0 bases, with 10 bases between the two germline ends. The CDR3 protein is CASGAGVNTEAFF. The CDR3 DNA reads TGTGCCAGTGGGGCGGGGGTGAACACTGAAGCTTTCTTT. The full variable domain, in which reference TRBV19 and TRBJ1-1 provide the parts outside the CDR3, is DGGITQSPKYLFRKEGQNVTLSCEQNLNHDAMYWYRQDPGQGLRLIYYSQIVNDFQKGDIAEGYSVSREKKESFPLTVTSAQKNPTAFYLCASGAGVNTEAFFGQGTRLTVV.

The chain recombines TRBV3-1 (or the pseudogene TRBV3-2) with TRBJ2-5, with D tentatively TRBD1 or TRBD2 (6 bases each). Looked up from germline, CDR1 is LGHDT and CDR2 is YNNKEL (reference sequence). The CDR3 totals 13 residues. V gave up 6 bases and J gave up 4 bases, with 12 bases separating them. The DNA for the CDR3 is TGTGCCAGCAGAAGGGGGGTTGGAGAGACCCAGTACTTC. This sequence encodes CASRRGVGETQYF.

This chain joins TRBV6-1 and TRBJ1-5; D not certain. CDR3 length: 15 amino acids. V shed 3 bases and J shed 0 bases, with 9 bases lying between them. CDR1 and CDR2 from the germline V gene are MNHNS and SASEGT. This chain's CDR3 is CASSEADNSNQPQHF. CDR3 bases: TGTGCCAGCAGTGAGGCCGATAATAGCAATCAGCCCCAGCATTTT.

The gene calls are TRBV4-2 and TRBJ2-2; D possibly corresponds to TRBD2 (6 bases). CDR3 length equals 16 residues. Trimming removed 5 bases at V and 2 bases at J, with 15 bases between. The germline V gene encodes CDR1 LGHNA and CDR2 YNFKEQ. The CDR3 sequence: CASSDPFGTNTGELFF. CDR3 in DNA: TGTGCCAGCAGCGACCCGTTTGGGACTAACACCGGGGAGCTGTTTTTT.

V gene TRBV5-1 combines with J gene TRBJ2-7; 11 bases align to TRBD1. The trim removed 2 bases at V and 1 base at J, leaving 5 bases unmatched. Germline assignment: CDR1 SGHRS and CDR2 YFSETQ. This CDR3 spans 16 amino acids. The CDR3 here is CASSFRDRGISYEQYF. CDR3 in DNA: TGCGCCAGCAGCTTTAGGGACAGGGGGATATCCTACGAGCAGTACTTC.

The chain uses TRBV28 and TRBJ1-3, with D possibly being TRBD1 (5 bases). Per germline, CDR1 MDHEN and CDR2 SYDVKM. V lost 2 bases, J lost 11 bases, and 13 bases lay in between. This CDR3 has 13 residues. The CDR3 here is CASSLRDLVAIYF. The CDR3 bases are TGTGCCAGCAGTTTAAGGGACCTCGTCGCCATATATTTT.

The V call is TRBV9, the J call TRBJ1-1; D uncertain. The CDR3 runs to 14 residues. V lost 4 bases, J lost 6 bases, and 16 bases lay in between. Germline V gene data show CDR1 as SGDLS and CDR2 as YYNGEE. The CDR3 nucleotides read TGTGCCAGCAGCCCAGGCGAGGGAAGGGCTGAAGCTTTCTTT. Its protein product is CASSPGEGRAEAFF.

The rearrangement links TRBV28 to TRBJ2-7, with 11 bases aligning to TRBD2. The CDR3 extends over 13 amino acids. CDR1 is MDHEN and CDR2 is SYDVKM in the germline V gene. V was pared by 7 bases and J by 2 bases, with 1 base of the junction left unmatched. CDR3 sequence reads: CASIAGGAYEQYF. CDR3 DNA: TGTGCCAGCATAGCGGGAGGGGCCTACGAGCAGTACTTC.

This clone was detected a few times. The CDR3: CASSDSEAGELFF. CDR3 DNA: TGTGCCAGCAGTGACTCGGAGGCCGGGGAGCTGTTTTTT. The V gene is TRBV6-4, the J gene TRBJ2-2, with D possibly matching TRBD2 (5 bases). Between the trimmed V and J ends, which lost 0 bases and 6 bases, there was a span of 5 bases. Germline values: CDR1 MRHNA, CDR2 SNTAGT. CDR3 length equals 13 residues.

V gene TRBV5-1 combines with J gene TRBJ1-1; no clear D gene. CDR3 length equals 13 residues. V was pared by 4 bases and J by 1 base, with 8 bases between. The V gene's germline CDR1 is SGHRS and CDR2 YFSETQ. In DNA form, the CDR3 reads TGCGCCAGCAGCGTAGACAAGAACACTGAAGCTTTCTTT. Protein: CASSVDKNTEAFF.

The chain employs TRBV5-6 and TRBJ1-5; 7 bases align to TRBD1. Per germline, CDR1 SGHDT and CDR2 YYEEEE. J gave up 4 bases and V 3 bases, and 4 bases lay outside the gene matches. CDR3 length: 14 residues. The CDR3 DNA follows: TGTGCCAGCAGCTCCACAGGGGATAATCAGCCCCAGCATTTT. This encodes CASSSTGDNQPQHF.

This sequence joins TRBV27 and TRBJ1-5, with D uncertain. Per germline, CDR1 MNHEY and CDR2 SMNVEV (reference sequence). The CDR3 is 13 residues long. V gave up 2 bases and J gave up 8 bases, with 10 bases separating them. CDR3 protein: CASSLGPLEPQHF. The DNA for the CDR3 is TGTGCCAGCAGTTTAGGGCCCCTTGAGCCCCAGCATTTT.

The chain couples TRBV18 to TRBJ2-2, with TRBD1 identical over 8 bases. J gave up 4 bases and V 1 base, and 2 bases lay outside the gene matches. Looked up from germline, CDR1 is KGHSH and CDR2 is LQKENI. This CDR3 has 15 residues. The CDR3, as DNA: TGTGCCAGCTCACCACGGGACAGGCCCACCGGGGAGCTGTTTTTT. Amino acid sequence: CASSPRDRPTGELFF.

The gene calls are TRBV7-9 and TRBJ2-5; 11 positions match TRBD2. Unmatched junction bases numbered 7, after V lost 5 bases and J lost 5 bases. Germline values: CDR1 SEHNR, CDR2 FQNEAQ (reference sequence). The CDR3 has 15 amino acids. Here the CDR3 reads CASSSEGLAVETQYF. The CDR3 nucleotides read TGTGCCAGCAGCAGCGAGGGACTAGCGGTTGAGACCCAGTACTTC. Full variable domain (rest looked up from reference TRBV7-9 and TRBJ2-5): DTGVSQNPRHKITKRGQNVTFRCDPISEHNRLYWYRQTLGQGPEFLTYFQNEAQLEKSRLLSDRFSAERPKGSFSTLEIQRTEQGDSAMYLCASSSEGLAVETQYFGPGTRLLVL.

The chain is built from TRBV18 and TRBJ2-1, with a tentative D call TRBD2 (6 bases). From germline, CDR1 is KGHSH and CDR2 LQKENI. The CDR3 length is 15 residues. Trimming stripped 3 bases from V and 7 bases from J, with 16 bases between. The chain's CDR3 is CASSPPERVLNEQFF. In DNA form, the CDR3 reads TGTGCCAGCTCACCCCCCGAGCGGGTATTGAATGAGCAGTTCTTC. The full variable domain, its missing parts supplied by reference TRBV18 and TRBJ2-1, is NAGVMQNPRHLVRRRGQEARLRCSPMKGHSHVYWYRQLPEEGLKFMVYLQKENIIDESGMPKERFSAEFPKEGPSILRIQQVVRGDSAAYFCASSPPERVLNEQFFGPGTRLTVL.

This sequence joins TRBV4-1 and TRBJ2-2; D is uncertain. This CDR3 has 13 amino acids. Trimming left V 4 bases short and J 2 bases short, with 5 bases between. Germline lookup yields CDR1 MGHRA and CDR2 YSYEKL. The CDR3, as DNA: TGCGCCAGCAGCCGATCCAACACCGGGGAGCTGTTTTTT. This translates into CASSRSNTGELFF.

The V call is TRBV5-1, the J call TRBJ2-1; 12 nucleotides align to TRBD2. CDR3 length: 16 residues. Losses at the gene ends were 2 bases for V and 5 bases for J; bases not matched to a gene: 5. Germline CDR1 and CDR2: SGHRS and YFSETQ. Written as DNA, the CDR3 is TGCGCCAGCAGCTTCTTGGGACTAGCGGGCAACAATGAGCAGTTCTTC. This gives the protein CASSFLGLAGNNEQFF.

The chain links TRBV2 to TRBJ2-2; no firm D call. This CDR3 has 14 residues. Germline values: CDR1 SNHLY, CDR2 FYNNEI. V lost 6 bases and J 1 base, leaving 9 bases between the germline ends. The CDR3, as DNA: TGTGCCAGCAGGTATACACAGAACACCGGGGAGCTGTTTTTT. This sequence encodes CASRYTQNTGELFF.

The CDR3 sequence: CASSQHPKGTGTDTQYF. Here the CDR3 DNA reads TGTGCCAGCAGTCAACACCCTAAGGGAACGGGTACAGATACGCAGTATTTT. V usage is TRBV6-6 and J usage is TRBJ2-3, with D uncertain. The CDR3 loop spans 17 amino acids. Trimming shortened V by 5 bases and J by 3 bases, and 21 bases separated the two germline ends. CDR1 and CDR2 (germline): MNHNY, SVGAGI (reference sequence).

The chain has TRBV27 and TRBJ2-5; D call uncertain. V lost 3 bases, J lost 4 bases, and 6 bases lay in between. The germline V gene has CDR1 MNHEY and CDR2 SMNVEV (reference sequence). This CDR3 has 12 residues. CDR3 coding DNA: TGTGCCAGCAGTTTCGTGGGAGAGACCCAGTACTTC. It specifies CASSFVGETQYF.